This T cell receptor beta chain was profiled in a study of cytomegalovirus exposure and HLA in healthy donors. The PCR contained 60 Vbeta and 13 Jbeta primers. Profiled with immunoSEQ multiplex PCR; TCRdb holds only in-frame clones, not every one. This sample has some 170,000 clones, with around 83% found just once. Turning to this clone: What it binds is unknown.

Germline loops: CDR1 GTSNPN, CDR2 SVGIG (reference sequence). The V gene end was trimmed by 4 bases and the J gene end by 1 base; junction bases not matched to a gene: 11. The CDR3 sequence is 16 residues long. Study results and caveats: Links to common viral pathogens appeared, in a later analysis, for several of the most significant clusters. The authors later found TCR association rates varying by HLA locus, with DRB1 most and HLA-C fewest.

The sequence was obtained from a man aged 50 or older in good health and CMV-seropositive. Source material: PBMCs. This chain joins TRBV30 and TRBJ1-2; 8 bases fit TRBD1. CDR3 sequence reads: CAWTQGDRRFNYGYTF. CDR3 coding DNA: TGTGCCTGGACCCAGGGGGACAGGAGATTTAACTATGGCTACACCTTC.